This TCR beta chain appears in the sequencing data of a study of T cells in narcolepsy. For the study at large: Patients with NT1 or NT2 and healthy control donors were enrolled. Points from the study as a whole: Same-patient CSF and blood CD4+ T cell clonotypes included HCRT-specific and TRIB2-specific autoreactive ones. Blood of same and different patients, but not healthy controls, reportedly held recurring autoreactive clonotypes.

The repertoire was sequenced with immunoSEQ multiplex PCR; TCRdb's copy has only in-frame clones and lacks some. The sample has more than 2,000 clones, roughly 25% seen once. As regards this clone: The target antigen is unknown.

There are 13 residues in the CDR3. V lost 6 bases and J lost 3; bases outside the gene matches: 4. Germline V gene sequence: CDR1 SQVTM, CDR2 ANQGSEA. Sample: cultured CD4+ T cells from cerebrospinal fluid. The origin of this receptor is a human donor with narcolepsy. The chain couples TRBV29-1 to TRBJ2-3, with 9 bases fitting TRBD1. The CDR3 nucleotides are TGCAGCGTACGACAGGGGGGGACAGATACGCAGTATTTT. Protein: CSVRQGGTDTQYF.